This entry features one TCR beta chain sequence. Clones were sequenced by immunoSEQ multiplex PCR, and TCRdb holds only the in-frame ones, with some missing. The profile covers about 90,000 clones, with over 85% appearing a single time and about 1.5% taken by the ten largest. The data stem from a study of control samples from healthy donors and cancer patients. The sample was blood. The clonotype comes from a woman aged 25-40 years in good health.

The CDR3 coding sequence is TGTGCTAGTGGTTTGATCTTGGACAGGGGCCACGGGGACGAGCAGTACTTC. It yields the protein CASGLILDRGHGDEQYF. The genes are TRBV12-5 and TRBJ2-7; TRBD1 matches 9 bases. Per germline, CDR1 LGHNT and CDR2 FRNRAP. The junction had 13 bases not matched to a gene; V was cut back by 2 bases and J by 5 bases. The CDR3 consists of 17 residues. The variable domain in full, with the rest retrieved from reference TRBV12-5 and TRBJ2-7, is DARVTQTPRHKVTEMGQEVTMRCQPILGHNTVFWYRQTMMQGLELLAYFRNRAPLDDSGMPKDRFSAEMPDATLATLKIQPSEPRDSAVYFCASGLILDRGHGDEQYFGPGTRLTVT.